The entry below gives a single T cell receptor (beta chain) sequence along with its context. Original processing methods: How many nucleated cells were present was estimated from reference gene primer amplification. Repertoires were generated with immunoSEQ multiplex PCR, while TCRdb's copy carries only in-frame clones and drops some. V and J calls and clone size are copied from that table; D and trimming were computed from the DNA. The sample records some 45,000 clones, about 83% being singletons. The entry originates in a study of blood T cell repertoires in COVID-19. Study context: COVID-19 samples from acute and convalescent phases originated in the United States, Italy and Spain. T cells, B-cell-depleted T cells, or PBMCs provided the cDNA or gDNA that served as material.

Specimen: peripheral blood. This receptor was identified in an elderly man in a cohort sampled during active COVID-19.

CDR3 coding DNA: TGTGCCAGCAGGGACTGGAGCGGGAGTCCTTACTACGAGCAGTACTTC. It translates to CASRDWSGSPYYEQYF. The chain carries TRBV7-4 and TRBJ2-7, with TRBD2 matching 8 bases. From germline, CDR1 is SGHVT and CDR2 SQSDAQ. The CDR3 sequence is 16 residues long. V gave up 6 bases and J gave up 3 bases; unmatched junction bases: 13.